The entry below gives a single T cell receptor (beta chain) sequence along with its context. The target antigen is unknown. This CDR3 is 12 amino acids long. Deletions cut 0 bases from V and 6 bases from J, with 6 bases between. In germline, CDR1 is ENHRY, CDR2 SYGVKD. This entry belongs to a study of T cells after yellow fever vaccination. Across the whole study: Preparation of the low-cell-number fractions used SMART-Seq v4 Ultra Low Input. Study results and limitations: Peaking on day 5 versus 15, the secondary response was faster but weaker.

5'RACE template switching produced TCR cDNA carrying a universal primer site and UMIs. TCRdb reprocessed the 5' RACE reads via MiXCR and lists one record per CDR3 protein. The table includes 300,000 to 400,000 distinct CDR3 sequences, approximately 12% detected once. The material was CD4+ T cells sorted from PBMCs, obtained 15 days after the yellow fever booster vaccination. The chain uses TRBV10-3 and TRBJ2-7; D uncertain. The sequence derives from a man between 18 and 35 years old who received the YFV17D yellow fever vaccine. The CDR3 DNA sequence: TGTGCCATCAGTGAGTCGATCGGCGAGCAGTACGTC. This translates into CAISESIGEQYV.